The rows below give T cell receptor beta chains drawn from one sample of a study of cytomegalovirus exposure and HLA in healthy donors. The data were produced by immunoSEQ multiplex PCR, yet TCRdb's version contains in-frame clones alone and is incomplete. The table records about 130,000 clones, under 85% of them present only once. The sample comprised PBMCs. These receptors all stem from a woman between 35 and 50 years old in good health and CMV-seropositive. CDR3s include the opening cysteine and the closing phenylalanine or tryptophan. D genes are given only for firm matches. Expanded clones are given a class, and other clones once, few, many or no size at all.

J gene,D gene,clone size,V gene,CDR3 DNA,CDR3 protein
TRBJ2-3,TRBD2,.,TRBV7-2,TGTGCCAGCAGCGCGCTAGCGGCTAGCACAGATACGCAGTATTTT,CASSALAASTDTQYF
TRBJ2-7,TRBD2,.,TRBV4-1,TGCGCCAGCAGCCCCCGACTAGCGTCGCACGAGCAGTACTTC,CASSPRLASHEQYF
TRBJ1-5,TRBD1,.,TRBV25-1,TGTGCCCGCAGGAGGGGACAGGACGTCAATCAGCCCCAGCATTTT,CARRRGQDVNQPQHF
TRBJ2-1,TRBD2,.,TRBV7-8,TGTGCCAGCAGCCGGGGACTAAACTCCTACAATGAGCAGTTCTTC,CASSRGLNSYNEQFF
TRBJ2-5,TRBD2,.,TRBV9,TGTGCCAGCAGCCCACGGACTAGCGGGAGTCTGGAGACCCAGTACTTC,CASSPRTSGSLETQYF
TRBJ2-3,TRBD1,.,TRBV4-1,TGCGCCAGCAGCCAAGACGGGACAGGGGTAAAAGATACGCAGTATTTT,CASSQDGTGVKDTQYF
TRBJ1-2,.,.,TRBV28,TGTGCCAGCAGTTTTACGGGGGTCCAAAGCTACACCTTC,CASSFTGVQSYTF
TRBJ2-1,.,.,TRBV2,TGTGCCAGCAGTGAACAGTATCACAATGAGCAGTTCTTC,CASSEQYHNEQFF
TRBJ2-7,TRBD1,.,TRBV19,TGTGCCAGTAGTAACCGGGACAGGGGATACGAGCAGTACTTC,CASSNRDRGYEQYF
TRBJ2-7,TRBD2,.,TRBV5-1,TGCGCCAGCAGCCCCCTGGCTAGGAGCGGGAGCCCCTACGAGCAGTACTTC,CASSPLARSGSPYEQYF
TRBJ1-5,.,.,TRBV6-6,TGTGCCAGCACCCCTTGGAGGGGCAGCAATCAGCCCCAGCATTTT,CASTPWRGSNQPQHF
TRBJ1-2,TRBD1,.,TRBV5-1,TGCGCCAGCAACCCGGACAGGAGCGGCTACACCTTC,CASNPDRSGYTF
TRBJ1-4,TRBD1,once,TRBV28,TGTGCCAGCAGTTACCGGGACAGGGACGAAAAACTGTTTTTT,CASSYRDRDEKLFF
TRBJ2-7,.,.,TRBV6-5,TGTGCCAGCGGGGGCCCCCCGGCCTACGAGCAGTACTTC,CASGGPPAYEQYF
TRBJ1-2,TRBD1,.,TRBV5-1,TGCGCCAGCAGCCCTGAAGGGGGCAAATCTAGCGGCTACACCTTC,CASSPEGGKSSGYTF
TRBJ1-2,TRBD1,.,TRBV7-9,TGTGCCAGCAGCTTAATAATTAAAGGGGGCGAGGGCTACACCTTC,CASSLIIKGGEGYTF
TRBJ2-1,TRBD2,.,TRBV27,TGTGCCAGCAGTTTATTTCAGGCTAGCGGGATGAATGAGCAGTTCTTC,CASSLFQASGMNEQFF
TRBJ1-5,.,.,TRBV6-5,TGTGCCAGCAGTTACGAGGCCTATCAGCCCCAGCATTTT,CASSYEAYQPQHF
TRBJ1-1,.,.,TRBV5-1,TGCGCCAGCACCTTTACTCCAGGGATGAACACTGAAGCTTTCTTT,CASTFTPGMNTEAFF
TRBJ1-4,.,few,TRBV28,TGTGCCAGCAGTTCCACAGAAAAACTGTTTTTT,CASSSTEKLFF
TRBJ2-6,TRBD2,.,TRBV7-8,TGTGCCAGCAGCTTAGCGGGACTAGACCTCTCTGGGGCCAACGTCCTGACTTTC,CASSLAGLDLSGANVLTF
TRBJ1-1,.,.,TRBV19,TGTGCCAGTAGTAGGGTCCTGGGCACGGAAGCTTTCTTT,CASSRVLGTEAFF
TRBJ2-1,TRBD2,.,TRBV16,TGTGCCAGCTCGGGGGGGAGCAGTTACAATGAGCAGTTCTTC,CASSGGSSYNEQFF
TRBJ2-7,TRBD2,.,TRBV4-2,TGTGCCAGCAGCCAAGAAGTAATAGCGGGAGGCCGGAACGAGCAGTACTTC,CASSQEVIAGGRNEQYF
TRBJ2-7,TRBD2,.,TRBV27,TGTGCCAGCAGTTTGCCGGGAGGTACCTACGAGCAGTACTTC,CASSLPGGTYEQYF
TRBJ2-3,TRBD2,.,TRBV11-2,TGTGCCAGCAGCTTAGCCCTGACTAGCGGGAGACCCACAGATACGCAGTATTTT,CASSLALTSGRPTDTQYF